This entry lists 11 T cell receptor beta chains sequenced from one sample in a study of naive and memory T cell subsets. Both TRBC1 and TRBC2 were covered by a beta constant-region primer of two equimolar oligonucleotides. TCRdb reprocessed the UMI-ligation and nested PCR reads via MiXCR and lists one record per CDR3 protein. The profile shows around 35,000 distinct CDR3 sequences, 13% of them singletons. Sequences were obtained from effector memory CD4+ T cells from blood. Subset meaning: effector memory, CD45RA- CD27-. The source of these receptors is a human donor in good health.

This clonotype has just a few counts. The chain carries TRBV5-1 and TRBJ1-2; 7 bases fit TRBD1. The CDR3 runs 15 residues. CDR1 and CDR2 (germline): SGHRS, YFSETQ. V gave up 0 bases and J gave up 2 bases; unmatched junction bases: 4. CDR3 loop: CASSLAGQINYGYTF. The CDR3 nucleotides read TGCGCCAGCAGCTTGGCGGGACAGATAAACTATGGCTACACCTTC.

The V call is TRBV14, the J call TRBJ2-6; D is uncertain. Germline loops: CDR1 SGHDN, CDR2 FVKESK. CDR3 length: 17 amino acids. Trimming stripped 0 bases from V and 2 bases from J, with 11 bases between. CDR3 residues: CASSQDFGRAGANVLTF. In DNA form, the CDR3 reads TGTGCCAGCAGCCAAGATTTCGGCCGCGCTGGGGCCAACGTCCTGACTTTC.

This clonotype was detected a few times. This chain joins TRBV11-2 and TRBJ2-2; 10 nucleotides align to TRBD2. The CDR3 consists of 17 residues. Trimming cost V 1 base and J 2 bases; bases outside gene matches: 4. Germline V gene lookup returns CDR1 SGHAT and CDR2 FQNNGV. The DNA for the CDR3 is TGTGCCAGCAGCTTAGGCGCTAGCGGGAGTAACACCGGGGAGCTGTTTTTT. As protein: CASSLGASGSNTGELFF.

This clonotype was counted ten times or more. This rearrangement joins TRBV7-8 to TRBJ2-7; TRBD1 agrees at 7 bases. The CDR3 runs to 17 residues. Germline loops: CDR1 SGHVS, CDR2 FQNEAQ. J gave up 0 bases and V 1 base, and 9 bases lay outside the gene matches. The CDR3 spells CASSLGAKGQSSYEQYF. CDR3 DNA: TGTGCCAGCAGCTTAGGTGCTAAGGGACAGAGCTCCTACGAGCAGTACTTC.

This clonotype was observed a few times. For the CDR3, the DNA is TGTGCCAGCTCGACCCGGGCAGGAGGGGACTATAATTCACCCCTCCACTTT. It translates to CASSTRAGGDYNSPLHF. The chain combines TRBV18 with TRBJ1-6; TRBD1 might be the D (5 bases). Trimming removed 6 bases at V and 3 bases at J, with 18 bases between. The CDR3 length is 17 residues. The germline V gene has CDR1 KGHSH and CDR2 LQKENI. Based on the CDR3 plus reference TRBV18 and TRBJ1-6, the full variable domain is NAGVMQNPRHLVRRRGQEARLRCSPMKGHSHVYWYRQLPEEGLKFMVYLQKENIIDESGMPKERFSAEFPKEGPSILRIQQVVRGDSAAYFCASSTRAGGDYNSPLHFGNGTRLTVT.

In this sample, this clonotype turned up a few times. The V gene is TRBV20-1, the J gene TRBJ2-5; D is ambiguous. V dropped 0 bases and J dropped 0 bases, with 11 bases sitting between them. Germline V lookup: CDR1 DFQATT, CDR2 SNEGSKA (reference sequence). This CDR3 is 15 amino acids long. The CDR3 DNA follows: TGCAGTGCTAGAGATACGGCCAACTACCAAGAGACCCAGTACTTC. Amino acid sequence: CSARDTANYQETQYF.

By frequency in the sample, this clonotype is medium-sized. The chain couples TRBV18 to TRBJ1-4; 7 bases agree with TRBD1. The V and J ends lost 2 bases and 3 bases, in that order; junction bases with no gene match: 0. The V gene's germline CDR1 is KGHSH and CDR2 LQKENI. The CDR3 is made up of 14 amino acids. CDR3 in amino acids: CASSPDRANEKLFF. The DNA of the CDR3 is TGTGCCAGCTCACCAGACAGGGCTAATGAAAAACTGTTTTTT.

In its sample, this clonotype was seen many times. The chain joins TRBV10-2 to TRBJ2-3, with unresolved D. CDR1 is WSHSY and CDR2 is SAAADI in the germline V gene. Trimming pared 0 bases from V and 10 bases from J, leaving 11 bases between. This CDR3 has 13 residues. CDR3 region: CASSESARLPQYF. CDR3 DNA: TGCGCCAGCAGTGAGTCAGCGAGACTCCCGCAGTATTTT.

This clonotype came up many times. This chain uses TRBV14 with TRBJ2-1; TRBD2 matches at 10 bases. The length of the CDR3 is 15 residues. Germline V lookup: CDR1 SGHDN, CDR2 FVKESK. Trimming cost V 0 bases and J 4 bases; bases outside gene matches: 0. For the CDR3, the DNA is TGTGCCAGCAGCCAAGAAGCGGGAGGGTACAATGAGCAGTTCTTC. Translation: CASSQEAGGYNEQFF.

The chain combines TRBV5-8 with TRBJ1-2, with no clear D. This CDR3 has 12 amino acids. CDR1 and CDR2 (germline): SGHTS, YDEGEE. With 5 bases removed from V and 5 bases from J, the gap between germline ends came to 10 bases. The CDR3 sequence: CASSSDRYGYTF. The DNA for the CDR3 is TGTGCCAGCAGTTCGGACCGTTATGGCTACACCTTC. Filled out from reference TRBV5-8 and TRBJ1-2, the complete variable domain reads EAGVTQSPTHLIKTRGQQATLRCSPISGHTSVYWYQQALGLGLQFLLWYDEGEERNRGNFPPRFSGRQFPNYSSELNVNALELEDSALYLCASSSDRYGYTFGSGTRLTVV.

This clonotype was counted between two and nine times. The chain employs TRBV11-3 and TRBJ2-2; no reliable D call. CDR1 is SGHNT, CDR2 YENEEA, per germline. This CDR3 has 14 amino acids. Trimming pared 1 base from V and 3 bases from J, leaving 6 bases between. Written as DNA, the CDR3 is TGTGCCAGCAGCTTAGCTAGGGACACCGGGGAGCTGTTTTTT. It is translated as CASSLARDTGELFF.